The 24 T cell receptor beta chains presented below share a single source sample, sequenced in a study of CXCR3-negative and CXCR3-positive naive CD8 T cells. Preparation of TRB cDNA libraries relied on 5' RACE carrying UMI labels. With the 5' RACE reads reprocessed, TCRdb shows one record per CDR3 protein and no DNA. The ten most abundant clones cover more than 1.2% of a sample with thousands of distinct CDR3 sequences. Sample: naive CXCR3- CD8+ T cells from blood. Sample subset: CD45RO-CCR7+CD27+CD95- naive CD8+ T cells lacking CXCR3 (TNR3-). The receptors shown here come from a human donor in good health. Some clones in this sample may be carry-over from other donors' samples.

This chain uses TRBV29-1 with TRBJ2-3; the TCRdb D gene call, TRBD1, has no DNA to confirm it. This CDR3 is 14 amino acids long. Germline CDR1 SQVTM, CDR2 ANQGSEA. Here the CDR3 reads CSVEGVESTDTQYF.

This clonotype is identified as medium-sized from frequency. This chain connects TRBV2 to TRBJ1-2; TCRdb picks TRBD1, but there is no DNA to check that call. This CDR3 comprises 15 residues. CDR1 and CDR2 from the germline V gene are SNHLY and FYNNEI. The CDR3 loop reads CASSELPGGFYGYTF. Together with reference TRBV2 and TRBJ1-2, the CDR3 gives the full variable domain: EPEVTQTPSHQVTQMGQEVILRCVPISNHLYFYWYRQILGQKVEFLVSFYNNEISEKSEIFDDQFSVERPDGSNFTLKIRSTKLEDSAMYFCASSELPGGFYGYTFGSGTRLTVV.

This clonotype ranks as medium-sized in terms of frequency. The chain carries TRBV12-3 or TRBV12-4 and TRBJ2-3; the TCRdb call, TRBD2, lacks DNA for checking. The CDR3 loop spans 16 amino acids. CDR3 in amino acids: CATLGLDSPRTDTQYF.

The chain's CDR3 is CASSFDLAGGTDTQYF. This chain joins TRBV5-5 and TRBJ2-3. Looked up from germline, CDR1 is SGHKS and CDR2 is YYEKEE (reference sequence). This CDR3 spans 16 amino acids.

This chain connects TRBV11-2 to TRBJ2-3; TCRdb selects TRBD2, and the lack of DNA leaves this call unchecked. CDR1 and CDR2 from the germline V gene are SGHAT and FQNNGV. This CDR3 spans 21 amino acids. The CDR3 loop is CASSLDALAGGFHLNADTQYF. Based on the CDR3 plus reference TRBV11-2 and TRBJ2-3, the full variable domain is EAGVAQSPRYKIIEKRQSVAFWCNPISGHATLYWYQQILGQGPKLLIQFQNNGVVDDSQLPKDRFSAERLKGVDSTLKIQPAKLEDSAVYLCASSLDALAGGFHLNADTQYFGPGTRLTVL.

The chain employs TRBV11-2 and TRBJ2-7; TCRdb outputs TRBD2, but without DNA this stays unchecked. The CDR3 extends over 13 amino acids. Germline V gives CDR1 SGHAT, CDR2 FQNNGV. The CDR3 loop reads CASSLGTGYEQYF.

CDR3 loop: CASSQGVGTGDYEQYF. The chain links TRBV3-1 to TRBJ2-7; without DNA, the TCRdb call of TRBD1 cannot be checked. Germline V gene lookup returns CDR1 LGHDT and CDR2 YNNKEL (reference sequence). This CDR3 is 16 amino acids long.

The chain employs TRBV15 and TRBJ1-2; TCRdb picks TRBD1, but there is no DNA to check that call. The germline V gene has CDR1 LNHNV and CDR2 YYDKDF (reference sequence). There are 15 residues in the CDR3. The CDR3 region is CATSRDRQGNYGYTF.

CDR3: CSVVGGKNCFF. The genes are TRBV29-1 and TRBJ1-4; TCRdb lists TRBD1, though no DNA is available to test this call. The length of the CDR3 is 11 residues. From germline, CDR1 is SQVTM and CDR2 ANQGSEA.

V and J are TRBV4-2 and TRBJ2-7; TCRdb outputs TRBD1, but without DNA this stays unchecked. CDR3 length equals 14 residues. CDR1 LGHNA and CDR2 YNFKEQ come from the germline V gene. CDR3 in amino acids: CASSQEGGPYEQYF.

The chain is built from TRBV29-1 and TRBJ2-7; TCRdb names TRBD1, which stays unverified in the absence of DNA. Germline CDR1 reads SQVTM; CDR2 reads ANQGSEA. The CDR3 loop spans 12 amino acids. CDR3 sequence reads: CSVRDKPYEQYF.

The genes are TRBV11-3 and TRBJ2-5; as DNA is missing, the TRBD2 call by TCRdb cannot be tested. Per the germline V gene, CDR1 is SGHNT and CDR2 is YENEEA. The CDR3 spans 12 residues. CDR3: CASRREQETQYF.

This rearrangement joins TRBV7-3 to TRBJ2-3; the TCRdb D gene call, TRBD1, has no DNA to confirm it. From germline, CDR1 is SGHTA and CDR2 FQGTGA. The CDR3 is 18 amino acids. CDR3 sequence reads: CASSPTRGQNNVTDTQYF.

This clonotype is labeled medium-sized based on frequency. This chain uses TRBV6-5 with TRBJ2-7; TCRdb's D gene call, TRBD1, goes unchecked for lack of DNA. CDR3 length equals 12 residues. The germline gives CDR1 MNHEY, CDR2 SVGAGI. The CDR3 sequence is CASSGTGYEQYF.

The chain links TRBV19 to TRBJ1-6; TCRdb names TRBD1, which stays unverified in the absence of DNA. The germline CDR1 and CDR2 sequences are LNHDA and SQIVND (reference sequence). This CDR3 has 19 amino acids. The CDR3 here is CARDKTTKTAMAYNSPLHF. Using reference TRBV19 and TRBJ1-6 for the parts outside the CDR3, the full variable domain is DGGITQSPKYLFRKEGQNVTLSCEQNLNHDAMYWYRQDPGQGLRLIYYSQIVNDFQKGDIAEGYSVSREKKESFPLTVTSAQKNPTAFYLCARDKTTKTAMAYNSPLHFGNGTRLTVT.

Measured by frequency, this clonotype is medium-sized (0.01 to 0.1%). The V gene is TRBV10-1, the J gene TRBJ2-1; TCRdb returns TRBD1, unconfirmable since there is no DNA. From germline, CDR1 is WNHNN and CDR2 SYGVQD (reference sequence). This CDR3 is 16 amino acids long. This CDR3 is CASSGAGTGGDNEQFF.

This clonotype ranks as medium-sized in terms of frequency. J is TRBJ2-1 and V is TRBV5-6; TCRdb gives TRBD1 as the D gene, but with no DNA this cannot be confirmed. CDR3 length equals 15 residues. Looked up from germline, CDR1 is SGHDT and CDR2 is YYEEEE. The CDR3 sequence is CASSLDWGRSNEQFF.

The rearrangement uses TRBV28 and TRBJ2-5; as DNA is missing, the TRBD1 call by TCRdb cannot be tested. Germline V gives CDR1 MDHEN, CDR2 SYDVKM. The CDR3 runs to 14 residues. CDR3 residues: CASSFFTGMETQYF.

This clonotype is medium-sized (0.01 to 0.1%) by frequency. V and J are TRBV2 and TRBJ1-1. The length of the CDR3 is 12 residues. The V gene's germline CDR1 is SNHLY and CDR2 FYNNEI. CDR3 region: CASKSRGTEAFF.

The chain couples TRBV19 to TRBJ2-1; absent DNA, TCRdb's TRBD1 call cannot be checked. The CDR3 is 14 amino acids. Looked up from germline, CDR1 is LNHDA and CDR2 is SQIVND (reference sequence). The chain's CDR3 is CASNFGAGVNEQFF.

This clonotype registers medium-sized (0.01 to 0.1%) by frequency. The CDR3 spells CASSQDSYTGELFF. The chain uses TRBV14 and TRBJ2-2. In germline, CDR1 is SGHDN, CDR2 FVKESK. CDR3 length: 14 amino acids.

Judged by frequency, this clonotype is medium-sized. CDR3 protein: CASSSPPETTAFF. The rearrangement links TRBV7-2 to TRBJ1-1; TCRdb outputs TRBD1, but without DNA this stays unchecked. Germline CDR1 and CDR2: SGHTA and FQGNSA. The CDR3 spans 13 residues.

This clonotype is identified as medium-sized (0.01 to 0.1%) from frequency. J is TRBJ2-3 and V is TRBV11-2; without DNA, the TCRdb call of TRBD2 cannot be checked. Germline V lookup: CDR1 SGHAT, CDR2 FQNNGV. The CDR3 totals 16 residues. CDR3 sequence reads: CASSFQRELLADTQYF. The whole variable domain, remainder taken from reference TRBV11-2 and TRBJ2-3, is EAGVAQSPRYKIIEKRQSVAFWCNPISGHATLYWYQQILGQGPKLLIQFQNNGVVDDSQLPKDRFSAERLKGVDSTLKIQPAKLEDSAVYLCASSFQRELLADTQYFGPGTRLTVL.

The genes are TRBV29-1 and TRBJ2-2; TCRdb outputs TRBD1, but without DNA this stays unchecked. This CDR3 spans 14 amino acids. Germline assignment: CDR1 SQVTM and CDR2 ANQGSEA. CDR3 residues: CSAGDRAGTGELFF.